The 20 T cell receptor beta chains given below trace back to one sample, sequenced in a study of Tregs in tolerant kidney transplant recipients. Sequenced by immunoSEQ multiplex PCR; TCRdb stores in-frame clones only, minus some. This sample's table reports more than 45,000 clones. Sequenced material: CD4+ T cells from blood, taken before the transplant. These TCRs come from a human donor who received a combined kidney and bone marrow transplant.

On this clone itself: The read comes to an end 3 residues before the CDR3 does, leaving the germline J gene to fill in the end. V and J are TRBV20-1 and TRBJ2-7, with 12 nucleotides matching TRBD2. Trimming removed 4 bases from V and 6 bases from J; junction bases left unmatched: 4. The CDR3 loop spans 13 amino acids. Germline V gene lookup returns CDR1 DFQATT and CDR2 SNEGSKA (reference sequence). CDR3 DNA (partial): TGCAGTGCTACGCGGGGACTAGCGGGCGAG. Protein sequence: CSATRGLAGE. The full CDR3 is CSATRGLAGEQYF.

A note on this clone: The read terminates 3 residues ahead of where the CDR3 ends, so the germline J gene completes it. The V and J genes are TRBV18 and TRBJ2-7; D may be TRBD2 (5 bases). The germline V gene has CDR1 KGHSH and CDR2 LQKENI. The CDR3 sequence is 15 residues long. Trimming cost V 6 bases and J 0 bases, with 15 bases left between them. CDR3 DNA, as far as it was read: TGTGCCAGCTCCGCCTCCAGCGGCTACTCCTACGAG. It yields the protein CASSASSGYSYE. The whole CDR3 protein is CASSASSGYSYEQYF.

As concerns this clone: The sequence runs out 3 residues before the end of the CDR3; the remainder is reconstructed from the germline J gene. The V gene is TRBV7-9, the J gene TRBJ1-6; no reliable D call. Germline CDR1 and CDR2: SEHNR and FQNEAQ (reference sequence). The CDR3 contains 13 residues. The V and J ends lost 1 base and 7 bases respectively, with 5 bases between them. The DNA read from the CDR3 is TGTGCCAGCAGCTTAGTCGCGAATTCACCC. Translating it yields CASSLVANSP. The full CDR3 protein is CASSLVANSPLHF.

As concerns this clone: Coverage ceases 3 residues before the CDR3 finishes, and the germline J gene fills in the end. This rearrangement joins TRBV7-2 to TRBJ1-5; TRBD1 matches at 7 bases. Germline CDR1 SGHTA, CDR2 FQGNSA. Germline trimming cut 4 bases from V and 4 bases from J; bases unmatched to any gene: 4. This CDR3 is built from 14 residues. The DNA read from the CDR3 is TGTGCCAGCAGCTCCCACAGGGGAAATCAGCCC. Translation: CASSSHRGNQP. The whole CDR3 region reads CASSSHRGNQPQHF.

Turning to this clone: From the germline J gene comes the end of the CDR3, since the read stops 3 residues before it. The V and J genes are TRBV30 and TRBJ2-2; D might be TRBD2 (6 bases). CDR3 length equals 14 residues. CDR1 and CDR2 (germline): GTSNPN, SVGIG (reference sequence). V gave up 3 bases and J gave up 2 bases, with 10 bases separating them. The CDR3 spells CAWRRLENTGELFF. The DNA read from the CDR3 is TGTGCCTGGAGGCGACTAGAAAACACCGGGGAG. Drawing the rest from reference TRBV30 and TRBJ2-2, the complete variable domain is SQTIHQWPATLVQPVGSPLSLECTVEGTSNPNLYWYRQAAGRGLQLLFYSVGIGQISSEVPQNLSASRPQDRQFILSSKKLLLSDSGFYLCAWRRLENTGELFFGEGSRLTVL.

The covered CDR3 bases are TGTGCCAGCAGCTTACAGGGAACTAGCACAGATACG. Its translation is CASSLQGTSTDT. The entire CDR3 protein is CASSLQGTSTDTQYF. The chain is built from TRBV7-9 and TRBJ2-3; the D gene is possibly TRBD1 (5 bases). Read coverage stops 3 residues before the CDR3 terminus; the germline J gene supplies the remainder. In germline, CDR1 is SEHNR, CDR2 FQNEAQ (reference sequence). CDR3 length: 15 residues. V shed 2 bases and J shed 0 bases, with 9 bases lying between them.

Concerning this clone itself: The CDR3 end is not reached by the read, which stops 3 residues before it; the germline J gene fills it in. This chain joins TRBV5-1 and TRBJ2-7; 11 bases are shared with TRBD1. V shed 4 bases, J shed 4 bases, and the junction held 1 base outside the gene matches. The CDR3 has 13 amino acids. Germline V gives CDR1 SGHRS, CDR2 YFSETQ. Incomplete CDR3 DNA: TGCGCCAGCAGCCGGGACAGGGGGTACGAG. Translating it yields CASSRDRGYE. The CDR3, in full, reads CASSRDRGYEQYF.

The CDR3 is CSVRDRGETQYF. The CDR3 bases that were read are TGCAGCGTTCGGGACAGGGGAGAGACC. This sequence joins TRBV29-1 and TRBJ2-5; 10 bases line up with TRBD1. The read is 3 residues too short to cover the CDR3 end, so that end is filled in from the germline J gene. With V trimmed by 5 bases and J by 4 bases, 1 base remained unmatched. This CDR3 has 12 residues. The V gene's germline CDR1 is SQVTM and CDR2 ANQGSEA.

As to this clone: The CDR3 is cut off 3 residues early in the read; its end comes from the germline J gene. The chain couples TRBV29-1 to TRBJ1-2; D is unclear. The CDR3 contains 11 residues. The germline CDR1 and CDR2 sequences are SQVTM and ANQGSEA. The sequenced part of the CDR3 DNA is TGCAGCGTTGAGTGGCGGGCAGGC. This translates into CSVEWRAG. The full CDR3 sequence reads CSVEWRAGYTF.

Concerning this clone itself: Coverage ceases 3 residues before the CDR3 finishes, and the germline J gene fills in the end. This rearrangement joins TRBV19 to TRBJ1-1, with 7 bases matching TRBD1. This CDR3 is 14 amino acids long. With V trimmed by 6 bases and J by 4 bases, 8 bases remained unmatched. CDR1 and CDR2 from the germline V gene are LNHDA and SQIVND (reference sequence). CDR3 bases read: TGTGCCAGTAGCCGCGGACAGGTCTTCACTGAA. Its protein product is CASSRGQVFTE. The entire CDR3 protein reads CASSRGQVFTEAFF.

A remark on this clone: The missing CDR3 end, 3 residues past where the read stops, is filled in from the germline J gene. The V and J genes are TRBV20-1 and TRBJ1-4, with D uncertain. CDR1 is DFQATT, CDR2 SNEGSKA, per germline (reference sequence). There are 12 residues in the CDR3. V was clipped by 7 bases and J by 3 bases, with 9 bases between them. The CDR3 sequence is CSVTRANEKLFF. Partial CDR3 DNA: TGCAGTGTTACTAGGGCTAATGAAAAA.

Turning to this clone: The sequence runs out 3 residues before the end of the CDR3; the remainder is reconstructed from the germline J gene. The chain is built from TRBV7-2 and TRBJ1-5; D perhaps matches TRBD1 (5 bases). V lost 0 bases and J lost 7, with 10 bases in between. This CDR3 is 14 amino acids long. The V gene's germline CDR1 is SGHTA and CDR2 FQGNSA. CDR3 protein: CASSLAQGEQPQHF. The CDR3 DNA, read in part, is TGTGCCAGCAGCTTAGCCCAGGGTGAGCAGCCC.

With regard to this clone: The DNA ends 3 residues before the CDR3 does, and the rest of the CDR3 is filled in from the germline J gene. This sequence joins TRBV18 and TRBJ1-1; perhaps TRBD1 as D (5 bases). V lost 3 bases and J lost 1, with 12 bases in between. Per the germline V gene, CDR1 is KGHSH and CDR2 is LQKENI. This CDR3 is built from 15 residues. Partial CDR3 DNA: TGTGCCAGCTCACCGGTTAATGGACAGAACACTGAA. It codes for CASSPVNGQNTE. In full, the CDR3 reads CASSPVNGQNTEAFF.

The CDR3 spells CASSFIGTDTGELFF. CDR3 DNA (partial): TGCGCCAGCAGCTTTATCGGGACAGACACCGGGGAG. The rearrangement links TRBV5-1 to TRBJ2-2; 7 bases are shared with TRBD1. From the germline J gene comes the end of the CDR3, since the read stops 3 residues before it. The CDR3 consists of 15 residues. The V and J ends lost 2 bases and 3 bases, in that order; junction bases with no gene match: 4. Germline V CDR1 and CDR2: SGHRS, YFSETQ.

A remark on this clone: The DNA ends 3 residues before the CDR3 does, and the rest of the CDR3 is filled in from the germline J gene. The chain recombines TRBV5-5 with TRBJ2-5; unclear D gene. Germline lookup yields CDR1 SGHKS and CDR2 YYEKEE (reference sequence). The length of the CDR3 is 14 residues. V was trimmed by 0 bases and J by 4 bases, leaving 10 bases between them. The CDR3 loop reads CASSLVIPGETQYF. The part of the CDR3 DNA that was read is TGTGCCAGCAGCTTGGTCATTCCGGGAGAGACC.

As for this clone: The read finishes 3 residues shy of the CDR3 end, and the germline J gene is used to complete it. The chain has TRBV20-1 and TRBJ2-5; 10 nucleotides line up with TRBD1. Unmatched junction bases numbered 8, after V lost 1 base and J lost 6 bases. Germline V CDR1 and CDR2: DFQATT, SNEGSKA (reference sequence). The CDR3 totals 15 residues. CDR3 DNA, as far as it was read: TGCAGTGCTAGAGGCGGGGGACAGGGGACGAAGACC. Protein sequence: CSARGGGQGTKT. The complete CDR3 sequence is CSARGGGQGTKTQYF.

Note on this clone: The observed sequence ends 3 residues before the CDR3 terminus, with the missing tail filled in from the germline J gene. The chain joins TRBV19 to TRBJ2-5, with TRBD2 as a possible D gene (6 bases). The CDR3 covers 14 residues. Germline-derived CDR1 and CDR2 are LNHDA and SQIVND (reference sequence). Trimming took off 7 bases at V and 4 bases at J, with 16 bases between the two ends. The CDR3 region is CASTAGSWGETQYF. CDR3 bases read: TGTGCCAGTACGGCGGGATCCTGGGGAGAGACC.

As for this clone: Read sequence stops 3 residues before the CDR3 end, and the germline J gene provides the missing end. V and J are TRBV4-2 and TRBJ2-1; D may be TRBD2 (6 bases). V shed 3 bases and J shed 2 bases, with 14 bases lying between them. This CDR3 has 16 amino acids. The germline gives CDR1 LGHNA, CDR2 YNFKEQ. The CDR3 protein is CASSQGLDVTYNEQFF. CDR3 DNA (partial): TGTGCCAGCAGCCAGGGACTGGATGTTACCTACAATGAG.

Worth noting for this clone: The read comes to an end 3 residues before the CDR3 does, leaving the germline J gene to fill in the end. The chain carries TRBV5-1 and TRBJ1-2, with 8 bases fitting TRBD1. The CDR3 has 15 amino acids. From germline, CDR1 is SGHRS and CDR2 YFSETQ. The junction had 7 bases not matched to a gene; V was cut back by 0 bases and J by 6 bases. The CDR3: CASSLAGQGEHGYTF. The covered CDR3 bases are TGCGCCAGCAGCTTGGCCGGACAGGGCGAACATGGC. The complete variable domain, with remaining parts taken from reference TRBV5-1 and TRBJ1-2, reads KAGVTQTPRYLIKTRGQQVTLSCSPISGHRSVSWYQQTPGQGLQFLFEYFSETQRNKGNFPGRFSGRQFSNSRSEMNVSTLELGDSALYLCASSLAGQGEHGYTFGSGTRLTVV.

Details on this clone: The read halts 3 residues ahead of the CDR3 end, with the missing end drawn from the germline J gene. J is TRBJ2-3 and V is TRBV11-3; no firm D call. Trimming took 3 bases from V and 2 from J, leaving 3 bases between them. The germline V gene encodes CDR1 SGHNT and CDR2 YENEEA. The CDR3 runs to 12 residues. The sequenced CDR3 bases are TGTGCCAGCAGCTTCTCCACAGATACG. It encodes CASSFSTDT. The entire CDR3 protein reads CASSFSTDTQYF.